This TCR beta chain was captured by sequencing in a study of beta chain features in type 1 diabetes. As for the study in general: When patients were set against healthy donors, age, gender and cell yields were similar.

As to this clone: The antigen is undetermined.

Study-wide points: Among all four CD4+ subsets, Type 1 diabetes patients had TCRB CDR3s that were moderately but significantly shorter. In the patient group, naive, central memory and Treg TCRB repertoires seemed more alike than in the healthy donor group.

Germline V CDR1 and CDR2: ENHRY, SYGVKD. Germline trimming cut 4 bases from V and 4 bases from J; bases unmatched to any gene: 10. This CDR3 region has 19 residues. The whole isolated RNA underwent reverse transcription, so sequencing captured expressed TCRB transcripts. TCRdb keeps only in-frame clones here, not all; method: immunoSEQ multiplex PCR. This sample has about 28,000 clones, with approximately 64% found just once. The rearrangement joins TRBV10-3 to TRBJ2-1, with TRBD2 identical over 16 bases. The source is a woman younger than 45 with type 1 diabetes. Sequencing used Tregs from blood. The CDR3 bases are TGTGCCATCAGTGTCCCCCCAGGGACTAGCGGGAGGGTTTACAATGAGCAGTTCTTC. Amino acid sequence: CAISVPPGTSGRVYNEQFF.